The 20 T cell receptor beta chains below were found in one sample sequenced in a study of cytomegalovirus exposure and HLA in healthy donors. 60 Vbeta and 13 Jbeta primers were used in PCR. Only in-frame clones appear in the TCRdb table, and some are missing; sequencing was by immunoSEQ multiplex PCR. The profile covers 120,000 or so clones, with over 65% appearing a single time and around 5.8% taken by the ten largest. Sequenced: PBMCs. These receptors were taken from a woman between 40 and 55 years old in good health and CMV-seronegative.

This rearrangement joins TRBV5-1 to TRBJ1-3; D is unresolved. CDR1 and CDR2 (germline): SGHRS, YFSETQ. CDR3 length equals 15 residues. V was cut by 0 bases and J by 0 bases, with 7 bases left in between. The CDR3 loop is CASSLGGTSGNTIYF. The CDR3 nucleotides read TGCGCCAGCAGCTTGGGCGGCACCTCTGGAAACACCATATATTTT.

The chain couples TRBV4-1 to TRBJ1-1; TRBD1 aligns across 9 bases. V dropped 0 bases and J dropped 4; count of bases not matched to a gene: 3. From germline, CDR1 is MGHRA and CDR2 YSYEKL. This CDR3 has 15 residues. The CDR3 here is CASSQDGQGITEAFF. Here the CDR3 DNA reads TGCGCCAGCAGCCAAGACGGACAGGGGATCACTGAAGCTTTCTTT.

The CDR3 region has the DNA TGTGCCAGCAGCACCGGACTAGCGATTTCGGGCGAGCAGTACTTC. Translation: CASSTGLAISGEQYF. The chain combines TRBV5-4 with TRBJ2-7; 9 bases fit TRBD2. J was trimmed by 6 bases and V by 4 bases; bases with no gene match: 11. Looked up from germline, CDR1 is SGHNT and CDR2 is YYREEE (reference sequence). This CDR3 contains 15 residues.

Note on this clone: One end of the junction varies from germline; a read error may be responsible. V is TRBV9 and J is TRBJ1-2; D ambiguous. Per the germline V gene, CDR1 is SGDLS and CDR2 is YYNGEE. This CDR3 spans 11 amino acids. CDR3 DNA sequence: TGTGCCAGCAGCGTACTTGAGCCTCCGTTCTTC. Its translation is CASSVLEPPFF.

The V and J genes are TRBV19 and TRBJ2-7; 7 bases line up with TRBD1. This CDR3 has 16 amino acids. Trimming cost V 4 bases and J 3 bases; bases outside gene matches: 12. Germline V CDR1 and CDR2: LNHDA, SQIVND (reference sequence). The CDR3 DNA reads TGTGCCAGTAGTAGAACACCGACAGGACAGGTCTACGAGCAGTACTTC. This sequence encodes CASSRTPTGQVYEQYF.

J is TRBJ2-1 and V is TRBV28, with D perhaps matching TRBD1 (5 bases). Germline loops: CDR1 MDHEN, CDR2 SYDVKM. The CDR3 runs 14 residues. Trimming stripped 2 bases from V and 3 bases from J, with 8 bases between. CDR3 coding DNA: TGTGCCAGCAGTTTAGACAGCCTCTACAATGAGCAGTTCTTC. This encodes CASSLDSLYNEQFF.

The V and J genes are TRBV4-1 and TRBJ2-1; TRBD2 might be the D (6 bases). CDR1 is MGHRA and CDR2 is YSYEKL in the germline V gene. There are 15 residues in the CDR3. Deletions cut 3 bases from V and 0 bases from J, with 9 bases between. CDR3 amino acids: CASSHPTSSYNEQFF. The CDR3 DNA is TGCGCCAGCAGCCATCCGACTAGCTCCTACAATGAGCAGTTCTTC.

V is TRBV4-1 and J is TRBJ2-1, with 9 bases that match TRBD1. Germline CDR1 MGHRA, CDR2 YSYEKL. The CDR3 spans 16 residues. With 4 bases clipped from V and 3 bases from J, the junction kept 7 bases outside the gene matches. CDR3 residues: CASSPAGQGYYNEQFF. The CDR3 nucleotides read TGCGCCAGCAGCCCGGCGGGACAGGGATACTACAATGAGCAGTTCTTC.

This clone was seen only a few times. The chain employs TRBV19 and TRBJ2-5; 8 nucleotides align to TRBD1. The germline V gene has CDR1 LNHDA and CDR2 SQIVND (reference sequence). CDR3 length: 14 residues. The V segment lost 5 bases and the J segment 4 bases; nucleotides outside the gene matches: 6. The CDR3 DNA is TGTGCCAGTAGTCGCAGGGGGCTAGGAGAGACCCAGTACTTC. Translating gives CASSRRGLGETQYF.

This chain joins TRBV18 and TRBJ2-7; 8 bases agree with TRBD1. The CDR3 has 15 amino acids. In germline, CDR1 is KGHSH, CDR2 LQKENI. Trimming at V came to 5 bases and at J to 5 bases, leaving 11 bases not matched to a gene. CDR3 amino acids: CASSLRTGLFDEQYF. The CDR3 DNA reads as TGTGCCAGCTCATTGCGGACAGGGCTTTTCGACGAGCAGTACTTC. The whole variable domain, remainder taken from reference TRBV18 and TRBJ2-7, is NAGVMQNPRHLVRRRGQEARLRCSPMKGHSHVYWYRQLPEEGLKFMVYLQKENIIDESGMPKERFSAEFPKEGPSILRIQQVVRGDSAAYFCASSLRTGLFDEQYFGPGTRLTVT.

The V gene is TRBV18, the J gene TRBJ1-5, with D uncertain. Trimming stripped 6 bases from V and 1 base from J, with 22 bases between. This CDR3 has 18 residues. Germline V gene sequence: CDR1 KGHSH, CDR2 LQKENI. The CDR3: CASSPTQVRKKSNQPQHF. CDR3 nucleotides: TGTGCCAGCTCTCCCACCCAGGTTAGAAAGAAAAGCAATCAGCCCCAGCATTTT. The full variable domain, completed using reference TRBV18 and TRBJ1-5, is NAGVMQNPRHLVRRRGQEARLRCSPMKGHSHVYWYRQLPEEGLKFMVYLQKENIIDESGMPKERFSAEFPKEGPSILRIQQVVRGDSAAYFCASSPTQVRKKSNQPQHFGDGTRLSIL.

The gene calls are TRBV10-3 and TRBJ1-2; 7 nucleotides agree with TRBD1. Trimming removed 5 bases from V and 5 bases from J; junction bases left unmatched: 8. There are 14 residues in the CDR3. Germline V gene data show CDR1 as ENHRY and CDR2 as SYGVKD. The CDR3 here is CAISPDRSTYGYTF. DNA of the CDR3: TGTGCCATCAGTCCGGACAGGAGTACATATGGCTACACCTTC.

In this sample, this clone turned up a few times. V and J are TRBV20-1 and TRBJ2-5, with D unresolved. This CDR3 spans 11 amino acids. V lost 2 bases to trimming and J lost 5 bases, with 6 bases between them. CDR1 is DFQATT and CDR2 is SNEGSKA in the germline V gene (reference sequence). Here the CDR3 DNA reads TGCAGTGCTAGACCTGCGGAGACCCAGTACTTC. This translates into CSARPAETQYF.

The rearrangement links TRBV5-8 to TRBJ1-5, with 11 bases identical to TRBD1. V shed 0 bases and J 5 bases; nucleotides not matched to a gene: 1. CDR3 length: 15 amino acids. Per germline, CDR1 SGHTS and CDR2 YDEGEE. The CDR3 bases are TGTGCCAGCAGCTTGGGGACAGGGGGCGATCAGCCCCAGCATTTT. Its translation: CASSLGTGGDQPQHF.

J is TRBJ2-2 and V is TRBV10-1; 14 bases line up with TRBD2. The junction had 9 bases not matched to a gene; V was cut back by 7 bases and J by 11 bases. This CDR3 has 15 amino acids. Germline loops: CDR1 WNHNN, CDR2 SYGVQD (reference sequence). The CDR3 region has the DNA TGCGCCAGCACTCCGGGACTAGCGGGAGAAGGAGAGCTGTTTTTT. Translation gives CASTPGLAGEGELFF.

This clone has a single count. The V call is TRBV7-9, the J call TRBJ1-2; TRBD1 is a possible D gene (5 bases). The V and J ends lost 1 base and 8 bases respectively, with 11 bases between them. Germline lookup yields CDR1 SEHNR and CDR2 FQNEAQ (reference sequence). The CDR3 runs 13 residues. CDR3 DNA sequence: TGTGCCAGCAGCTTAGAGGCAGGGAACGGCTACACCTTC. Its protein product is CASSLEAGNGYTF.

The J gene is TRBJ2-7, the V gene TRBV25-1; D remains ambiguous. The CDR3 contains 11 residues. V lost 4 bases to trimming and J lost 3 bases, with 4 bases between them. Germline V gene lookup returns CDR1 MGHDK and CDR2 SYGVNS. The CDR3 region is CASSVNYEQYF. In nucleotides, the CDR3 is TGTGCCAGCAGTGTAAACTACGAGCAGTACTTC.

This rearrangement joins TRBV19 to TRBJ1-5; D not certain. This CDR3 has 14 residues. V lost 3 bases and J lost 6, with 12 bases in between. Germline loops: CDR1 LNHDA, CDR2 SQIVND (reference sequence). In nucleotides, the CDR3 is TGTGCCAGTAGTATGCGCGGTGGCGTTCAGCCCCAGCATTTT. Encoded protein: CASSMRGGVQPQHF.

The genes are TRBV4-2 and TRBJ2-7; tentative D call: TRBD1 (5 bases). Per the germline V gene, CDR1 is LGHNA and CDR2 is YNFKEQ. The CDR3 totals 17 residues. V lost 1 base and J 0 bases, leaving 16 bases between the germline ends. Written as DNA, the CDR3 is TGTGCCAGCAGCCAAGTCCCCCTCGACAGCAACTCCTACGAGCAGTACTTC. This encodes CASSQVPLDSNSYEQYF.

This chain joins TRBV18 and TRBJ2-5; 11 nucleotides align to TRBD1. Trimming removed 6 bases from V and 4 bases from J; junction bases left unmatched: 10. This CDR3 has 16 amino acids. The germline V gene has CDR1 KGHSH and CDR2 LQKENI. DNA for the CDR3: TGTGCCAGCTCCCCAAATCCCGGGACAGGGGGAGAGACCCAGTACTTC. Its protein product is CASSPNPGTGGETQYF.